Below, 17 T cell receptor beta chains from the same sample are listed, as sequenced in a study of beta chain features in type 1 diabetes. Reverse transcribing all isolated RNA meant expressed TCRB transcripts were sequenced. The repertoire was sequenced with immunoSEQ multiplex PCR; TCRdb's copy has only in-frame clones and lacks some. The sample records about 930,000 clones, 17% being singletons. Sequenced sample: naive CD4+ T cells from blood. Receptors originate from a woman between 18 and 30 years old in good health.

This clone showed up just a few times. V usage is TRBV6-5 and J usage is TRBJ2-7, with D uncertain. The CDR3 is 13 amino acids. Trimming took off 2 bases at V and 3 bases at J, with 8 bases between the two ends. Germline CDR1 MNHEY, CDR2 SVGAGI. CDR3 amino acids: CASSYRTGYEQYF. The CDR3, as DNA: TGTGCCAGCAGTTACCGTACCGGCTACGAGCAGTACTTC.

The chain recombines TRBV7-3 with TRBJ1-1; possible D gene TRBD1, 6 bases. Trimming stripped 5 bases from V and 7 bases from J, with 14 bases between. CDR1 and CDR2 (germline): SGHTA, FQGTGA. The CDR3 has 13 residues. The CDR3 loop reads CASSASRTDEAFF. CDR3 coding DNA: TGTGCCAGCAGCGCCTCGAGGACAGATGAAGCTTTCTTT.

J is TRBJ1-5 and V is TRBV6-1; TRBD1 matches at 7 bases. The CDR3 extends over 17 amino acids. V lost 4 bases to trimming and J lost 0 bases; unmatched junction nucleotides: 9. CDR1 and CDR2 from the germline V gene are MNHNS and SASEGT. The CDR3 loop is CASSGTGASYSNQPQHF. The DNA for the CDR3 is TGTGCCAGCAGTGGAACAGGGGCCTCGTATAGCAATCAGCCCCAGCATTTT.

The gene calls are TRBV6-5 and TRBJ1-1; D remains unclear. Germline CDR1 is MNHEY and CDR2 is SVGAGI. V dropped 0 bases and J dropped 2 bases, with 4 bases sitting between them. The CDR3 spans 13 residues. The CDR3: CASSYSSNTEAFF. The CDR3 nucleotides read TGTGCCAGCAGTTACTCGAGCAACACTGAAGCTTTCTTT.

The chain employs TRBV5-1 and TRBJ1-4, with a possible D match to TRBD1 (5 bases). This CDR3 is built from 16 residues. Trimming removed 1 base from V and 4 bases from J, with 14 bases in between. Germline lookup yields CDR1 SGHRS and CDR2 YFSETQ. The CDR3 region is CASSLRTGAGNEKLFF. The CDR3 bases are TGCGCCAGCAGCTTGCGAACAGGCGCGGGTAATGAAAAACTGTTTTTT.

This chain links TRBV5-4 with TRBJ2-3; D is uncertain. The CDR3 is made up of 13 amino acids. Between the trimmed V and J ends, which lost 0 bases and 5 bases, there was a span of 7 bases. The germline V gene has CDR1 SGHNT and CDR2 YYREEE (reference sequence). The CDR3 region has the DNA TGTGCCAGCAGCTTGGCCTCTGGAGATACGCAGTATTTT. Residues: CASSLASGDTQYF.

This rearrangement joins TRBV28 to TRBJ1-5, with a possible D match to TRBD1 (6 bases). CDR1 is MDHEN and CDR2 is SYDVKM in the germline V gene. Trimming cost V 1 base and J 4 bases, with 8 bases left between them. This CDR3 contains 14 residues. CDR3 sequence: CASSLYRANQPQHF. The CDR3 nucleotides are TGTGCCAGCAGTTTATACAGGGCGAATCAGCCCCAGCATTTT.

A remark on this clone: In the same sample, other DNA sequences code for this CDR3. V and J are TRBV15 and TRBJ2-7, with D possibly being TRBD1 or TRBD2 (5 bases each). The CDR3 totals 15 residues. With 4 bases removed from V and 3 bases from J, the gap between germline ends came to 16 bases. Germline V gene lookup returns CDR1 LNHNV and CDR2 YYDKDF (reference sequence). The CDR3 here is CATSKSGTTYYEQYF. Here the CDR3 DNA reads TGTGCCACCAGCAAGTCCGGGACCACGTACTACGAGCAGTACTTC.

The rearrangement links TRBV10-3 to TRBJ2-5; 11 positions agree with TRBD1. V dropped 6 bases and J dropped 2; count of bases not matched to a gene: 2. The CDR3 runs to 14 residues. Germline V gene data show CDR1 as ENHRY and CDR2 as SYGVKD. Here the CDR3 DNA reads TGTGCCATCAGCCGGGACAGGGGGCAAGAGACCCAGTACTTC. Its translation is CAISRDRGQETQYF.

This clone was seen a handful of times. The V gene is TRBV9, the J gene TRBJ2-5; 9 bases map to TRBD2. This CDR3 region has 15 residues. CDR1 SGDLS and CDR2 YYNGEE come from the germline V gene. The J segment lost 5 bases and the V segment lost 3 bases, leaving 8 bases of the junction unmatched. The CDR3 loop reads CASSGTGLASETQYF. CDR3 DNA sequence: TGTGCCAGCAGCGGAACGGGACTAGCTTCGGAGACCCAGTACTTC.

The chain combines TRBV7-3 with TRBJ2-1, with D unresolved. V was shortened by 5 bases and J by 0 bases, with 5 bases between the two germline ends. The CDR3 is 13 residues long. Germline loops: CDR1 SGHTA, CDR2 FQGTGA. The CDR3 sequence: CASSRASYNEQFF. The CDR3 DNA is TGTGCCAGCAGCCGAGCCTCCTACAATGAGCAGTTCTTC.

J is TRBJ2-2 and V is TRBV9, with D possibly matching TRBD1 (5 bases). This CDR3 has 15 amino acids. Germline CDR1 is SGDLS and CDR2 is YYNGEE. V was shortened by 2 bases and J by 5 bases, with 13 bases between the two germline ends. CDR3 loop: CASSVRGGVTGELFF. CDR3 bases: TGTGCCAGCAGCGTTAGGGGCGGTGTGACCGGGGAGCTGTTTTTT. The full variable domain, its missing parts supplied by reference TRBV9 and TRBJ2-2, is DSGVTQTPKHLITATGQRVTLRCSPRSGDLSVYWYQQSLDQGLQFLIQYYNGEERAKGNILERFSAQQFPDLHSELNLSSLELGDSALYFCASSVRGGVTGELFFGEGSRLTVL.

The chain uses TRBV18 and TRBJ2-7, with D perhaps TRBD1 (6 bases). This CDR3 comprises 12 residues. V lost 5 bases and J lost 5, with 10 bases in between. Germline V gene data show CDR1 as KGHSH and CDR2 as LQKENI. The CDR3 reads CASSTGYHEQYF. CDR3 nucleotides: TGTGCCAGCTCAACAGGGTACCACGAGCAGTACTTC. The full variable domain, completed using reference TRBV18 and TRBJ2-7, is NAGVMQNPRHLVRRRGQEARLRCSPMKGHSHVYWYRQLPEEGLKFMVYLQKENIIDESGMPKERFSAEFPKEGPSILRIQQVVRGDSAAYFCASSTGYHEQYFGPGTRLTVT.

The chain links TRBV25-1 to TRBJ1-4; no firm D call. CDR3 length equals 14 residues. Trimming removed 2 bases from V and 6 bases from J, with 10 bases in between. From germline, CDR1 is MGHDK and CDR2 SYGVNS. CDR3: CASSEVSRDEKLFF. In DNA, the CDR3 is TGTGCCAGCAGTGAAGTTTCTAGGGATGAAAAACTGTTTTTT. Filled out from reference TRBV25-1 and TRBJ1-4, the complete variable domain reads EADIYQTPRYLVIGTGKKITLECSQTMGHDKMYWYQQDPGMELHLIHYSYGVNSTEKGDLSSESTVSRIRTEHFPLTLESARPSHTSQYLCASSEVSRDEKLFFGSGTQLSVL.

This clone was found a few times. This chain connects TRBV7-2 to TRBJ2-2; possible D gene TRBD1, 6 bases. This CDR3 contains 16 residues. From germline, CDR1 is SGHTA and CDR2 FQGNSA. V was cut by 5 bases and J by 4 bases, with 17 bases left in between. DNA for the CDR3: TGTGCCAGCAGCGTTCTACAGGGTTTGGGCACCGGGGAGCTGTTTTTT. This encodes CASSVLQGLGTGELFF.

This clone was seen a handful of times. This rearrangement joins TRBV7-2 to TRBJ2-7; D possibly corresponds to TRBD2 (6 bases). Deletions cut 4 bases from V and 0 bases from J, with 10 bases between. The CDR3 is 14 residues long. CDR1 is SGHTA, CDR2 FQGNSA, per germline. The CDR3 sequence: CASSSTGVSYEQYF. The CDR3 coding sequence is TGTGCCAGCAGCTCAACGGGAGTCTCCTACGAGCAGTACTTC.

A word on this clone: The junction differs from germline at one of its ends, possibly a read error. The V gene is TRBV15, the J gene TRBJ2-7; 8 bases align to TRBD2. There are 13 residues in the CDR3. Germline CDR1 is LNHNV and CDR2 is YYDKDF (reference sequence). The CDR3 bases are TGTGCCACCAGCAGATCCCGGACTAGCCGGTTGGACTTC. Its protein product is CATSRSRTSRLDF.